This T cell receptor beta chain was recovered during a study of blood T cell repertoires in COVID-19. Background on the study: COVID-19 samples collected from the United States, Italy and Spain covered acute and convalescent phases.

The age range of participants was 18 to 89 years, with residence in about two dozen US areas. Participants' reported clinical history set cohort assignment. Symptom resolution, clearance, or two negative PCRs marked the recovered donors of Cohort 3. The V gene end was trimmed by 2 bases and the J gene end by 6 bases; junction bases not matched to a gene: 5. The germline V gene has CDR1 ENHRY and CDR2 SYGVKD. The CDR3 spans 16 residues. In its sample, this clone was seen a few times. Assay used: immunoSEQ multiplex PCR; TCRdb lists only in-frame clones, some missing. The table includes over 300,000 clones, 70% to 90% detected once.

The clonotype originates from a woman under 40 who had recovered from COVID-19. The V call is TRBV10-3, the J call TRBJ1-5; 12 bases map to TRBD1. The sequencing sample was made of PBMCs or T cells enriched from blood (not recorded which). The CDR3 spells CAISEVKGQGAQPQHF. CDR3 sequence (DNA): TGTGCCATCAGTGAGGTAAAGGGACAGGGGGCTCAGCCCCAGCATTTT.